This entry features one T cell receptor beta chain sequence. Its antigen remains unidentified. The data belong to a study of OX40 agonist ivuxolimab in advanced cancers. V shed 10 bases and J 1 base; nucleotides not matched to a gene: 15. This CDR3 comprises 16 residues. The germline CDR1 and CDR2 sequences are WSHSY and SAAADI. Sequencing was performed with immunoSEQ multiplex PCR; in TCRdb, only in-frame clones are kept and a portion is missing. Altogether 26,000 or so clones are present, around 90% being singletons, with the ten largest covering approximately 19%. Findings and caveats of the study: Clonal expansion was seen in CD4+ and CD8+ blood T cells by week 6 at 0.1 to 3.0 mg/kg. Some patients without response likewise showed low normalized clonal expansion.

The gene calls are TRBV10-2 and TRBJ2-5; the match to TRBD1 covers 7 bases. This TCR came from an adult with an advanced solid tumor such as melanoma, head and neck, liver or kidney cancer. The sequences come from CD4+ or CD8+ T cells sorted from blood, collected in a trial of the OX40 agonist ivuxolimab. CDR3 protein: CATSQGEPISQETQYF. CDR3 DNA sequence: TGCGCCACCTCGCAGGGGGAACCTATATCCCAAGAGACCCAGTACTTC.